The clone carrying this T cell receptor beta chain has only one observation. Its target is not known. The sample is drawn from a study of cytomegalovirus exposure and HLA in healthy donors. Study-wide results and caveats: Associated with HLA alleles at 0.05 false discovery rate in a later analysis were 15,000 to 20,000 TCR beta sequences.

CDR3 length: 13 amino acids. Germline lookup yields CDR1 SNHLY and CDR2 FYNNEI. V dropped 3 bases and J dropped 3 bases, with 9 bases sitting between them. It was with 60 Vbeta and 13 Jbeta primers that the PCR ran. Generated by immunoSEQ multiplex PCR, the TCRdb table keeps only in-frame clones and is missing some. The sample comprises about 140,000 clones, about 80% of which are singletons, and about 4.7% rests with the top ten. Specimen: PBMCs. The chain couples TRBV2 to TRBJ2-7; D is possibly TRBD1 (6 bases). The receptor's source is a male donor in good health and CMV-seronegative. The CDR3 DNA reads TGTGCCAGCAGTGACCGAGGGGGCTACGAGCAGTACTTC. It yields the protein CASSDRGGYEQYF.